The sequence of this T cell receptor beta chain was determined in a study of blood T cell repertoires in COVID-19. Study summary: T cells, B-cell-depleted T cells, or PBMCs supplied cDNA or gDNA.

Source study methods: Cell counts per sample came from amplifying reference gene primers. Clones were sequenced by immunoSEQ multiplex PCR, and TCRdb holds only the in-frame ones, with some missing. That table supplies the V and J calls and clone size; D and trimming were determined from the DNA. This table has 250,000 to 350,000 clones, about 90% appearing once. Seattle researchers signed up patients amid active infection and tracked them longitudinally. Germline loops: CDR1 SGDLS, CDR2 YYNGEE. V lost 4 bases to trimming and J lost 6 bases, with 15 bases between them. The CDR3 runs 14 residues. The receptor was isolated from a woman between 25 and 40 years old with COVID-19, enrolled during active disease. The sequenced sample was peripheral blood. V gene TRBV9 combines with J gene TRBJ2-3; D is ambiguous. CDR3 in amino acids: CASSTLSGLDTQYF. CDR3 DNA sequence: TGTGCCAGCAGCACCCTTAGTGGTTTGGATACGCAGTATTTT.